This TCR beta chain appears in the sequencing data of a study of shared clonotypes between healthy human individuals. Splitting the CD4+ cells yielded a CD45RA+ naive subset and a CD45RA-negative memory subset. Germline CDR1 SGHRS, CDR2 YFSETQ. V lost 6 bases and J 9 bases, leaving 19 bases between the germline ends. The CDR3 is 14 residues long. Study observations and caveats: It was only blood that was sampled, and tissue repertoires likely differ.

Repertoires were generated with immunoSEQ multiplex PCR, while TCRdb's copy carries only in-frame clones and drops some. The table has around 1.6 million clones, about 98% seen once. Concerning this clone: Its specificity is not known.

The rearrangement joins TRBV5-1 to TRBJ2-1; weak D call: TRBD2 (7 bases). The source material was naive CD4+ T cells sorted from blood. The subset: CD45RA+ positively selected. This sequence originates from a young man in good health. This chain's CDR3 is CASTSGLGGGEQFF. CDR3 bases: TGCGCCAGCACGAGTGGACTAGGAGGGGGTGAGCAGTTCTTC.